These 16 T cell receptor beta chains came from one sample sequenced in a study of cytomegalovirus exposure and HLA in healthy donors. The PCR ran on 60 Vbeta and 13 Jbeta primers. The method was immunoSEQ multiplex PCR; TCRdb's version includes in-frame clones alone and lacks a portion of them. This table has 160,000 or so clones, over 75% appearing once. Material for sequencing was PBMCs. Receptors originate from a woman aged 45-60 years in good health and CMV-seronegative.

V is TRBV6-5 and J is TRBJ1-4; 10 positions agree with TRBD1. The CDR3 is made up of 15 amino acids. CDR1 is MNHEY and CDR2 is SVGAGI in the germline V gene. V shed 4 bases and J 8 bases; nucleotides not matched to a gene: 7. As DNA, the CDR3 is TGTGCCAGCAGTTCCCAGGACAGGGGGGGCGAAAAACTGTTTTTT. It codes for CASSSQDRGGEKLFF.

This rearrangement joins TRBV19 to TRBJ2-7; tentative D call: TRBD2 (6 bases). The germline V gene has CDR1 LNHDA and CDR2 SQIVND (reference sequence). CDR3 length: 16 residues. Trimming stripped 0 bases from V and 2 bases from J, with 14 bases between. The CDR3 is CASSIEYGGRPYEQYF. As DNA, the CDR3 is TGTGCCAGTAGTATAGAGTATGGGGGGAGGCCCTACGAGCAGTACTTC.

The chain links TRBV7-2 to TRBJ2-7; 7 bases are a match to TRBD1. There are 16 residues in the CDR3. Trimming took 5 bases from V and 3 from J; bases not matched to a gene: 13. The V gene's germline CDR1 is SGHTA and CDR2 FQGNSA. The CDR3 loop reads CASSAGQDPRSYEQYF. CDR3 in DNA: TGTGCCAGCAGCGCAGGACAGGACCCTAGAAGCTACGAGCAGTACTTC.

The chain carries TRBV5-1 and TRBJ1-3; TRBD1 aligns across 8 bases. CDR1 and CDR2 from the germline V gene are SGHRS and YFSETQ. CDR3 length: 14 residues. V lost 5 bases to trimming and J lost 2 bases; unmatched junction nucleotides: 3. CDR3 amino acids: CASSSTGAGNTIYF. The CDR3 nucleotides are TGCGCCAGCAGTTCGACAGGGGCTGGAAACACCATATATTTT.

J is TRBJ1-5 and V is TRBV28; D is uncertain. Deletions cut 7 bases from V and 3 bases from J, with 16 bases between. From germline, CDR1 is MDHEN and CDR2 SYDVKM. The CDR3 runs to 15 residues. CDR3 region: CASTVKRGNNQPQHF. The CDR3 DNA reads as TGTGCCAGCACCGTAAAACGGGGAAACAATCAGCCCCAGCATTTT.

This rearrangement joins TRBV7-2 to TRBJ1-1; 10 positions match TRBD1. Germline CDR1 reads SGHTA; CDR2 reads FQGNSA. The CDR3 contains 15 residues. Unmatched junction bases numbered 10, after V lost 1 base and J lost 11 bases. The CDR3 sequence: CASSLDIRDRGNAFF. CDR3 nucleotides: TGTGCCAGCAGCTTAGATATCCGGGACAGGGGAAATGCTTTCTTT.

The CDR3: CASSQGGGRVTEAFF. The CDR3 DNA reads TGCGCCAGCAGCCAAGGGGGGGGGCGAGTCACTGAAGCTTTCTTT. The chain links TRBV4-1 to TRBJ1-1, with D tentatively TRBD1 (6 bases). The V gene's germline CDR1 is MGHRA and CDR2 YSYEKL. The CDR3 loop spans 15 amino acids. Trimming left V 1 base short and J 4 bases short, with 13 bases between.

This clone turned up a few times. Here the CDR3 reads CASRATQGAGYGYTF. Written as DNA, the CDR3 is TGTGCCAGCCGAGCCACACAGGGGGCTGGCTATGGCTACACCTTC. This chain connects TRBV18 to TRBJ1-2; TRBD1 matches 9 bases. This CDR3 region has 15 residues. The V gene's germline CDR1 is KGHSH and CDR2 LQKENI. With 8 bases clipped from V and 4 bases from J, the junction kept 11 bases outside the gene matches.

This chain links TRBV2 with TRBJ1-3, with TRBD1 as a possible D gene (5 bases). Germline CDR1 and CDR2: SNHLY and FYNNEI. V was shortened by 4 bases and J by 4 bases, with 14 bases between the two germline ends. This CDR3 has 15 residues. CDR3 residues: CASSVGAGSGNTIYF. For the CDR3, the DNA is TGTGCCAGCAGTGTTGGGGCTGGCTCCGGAAACACCATATATTTT.

This chain connects TRBV4-2 to TRBJ1-2; D is unclear. Germline V gene data show CDR1 as LGHNA and CDR2 as YNFKEQ. The CDR3 loop spans 18 amino acids. The V gene lost 4 bases and the J gene lost 0 bases, with 21 bases spanning the gap. The CDR3 sequence is CASSPSASGSGANYGYTF. The CDR3 DNA reads TGTGCCAGCAGCCCGAGTGCTTCGGGATCCGGAGCTAACTATGGCTACACCTTC.

The V call is TRBV4-3, the J call TRBJ2-1; 16 nucleotides agree with TRBD2. CDR1 and CDR2 from the germline V gene are LGHNA and YSLEER. Trimming removed 4 bases from V and 8 bases from J; junction bases left unmatched: 5. CDR3 length: 16 amino acids. The CDR3 sequence is CASSRGLAGGGDEQFF. For the CDR3, the DNA is TGCGCCAGCAGCCGGGGACTAGCGGGGGGGGGCGATGAGCAGTTCTTC.

The chain employs TRBV6-5 and TRBJ2-5; D not resolved. This CDR3 is 13 amino acids long. Germline-derived CDR1 and CDR2 are MNHEY and SVGAGI. Trimming took off 6 bases at V and 4 bases at J, with 12 bases between the two ends. As DNA, the CDR3 is TGTGCCAGCAGGTATCGCCCGAGAGAGACCCAGTACTTC. Its translation: CASRYRPRETQYF.

This rearrangement joins TRBV7-9 to TRBJ1-2; a weak D match, TRBD1 (6 bases). CDR3 size: 13 residues. Trimming left V 3 bases short and J 12 bases short, with 17 bases between. The germline CDR1 and CDR2 sequences are SEHNR and FQNEAQ (reference sequence). CDR3 nucleotides: TGTGCCAGCAGCTTTCAAGGGGGTACAGGACACACCTTC. It specifies CASSFQGGTGHTF.

The chain has TRBV5-4 and TRBJ1-2; D may be TRBD1 (5 bases). The CDR3 has 13 residues. V lost 3 bases, J lost 5 bases, and 11 bases lay in between. Germline values: CDR1 SGHNT, CDR2 YYREEE (reference sequence). In nucleotides, the CDR3 is TGTGCCAGCAGCTCCGGTGCAGGGTATGGCTACACCTTC. Protein: CASSSGAGYGYTF.

This chain joins TRBV19 and TRBJ2-6; 12 bases are shared with TRBD2. The germline CDR1 and CDR2 sequences are LNHDA and SQIVND (reference sequence). V dropped 6 bases and J dropped 0; count of bases not matched to a gene: 6. The CDR3 runs 18 residues. This CDR3 reads CASSTRLAGDSGANVLTF. Written as DNA, the CDR3 is TGTGCCAGTAGCACTAGACTAGCGGGAGACTCTGGGGCCAACGTCCTGACTTTC.

The genes are TRBV28 and TRBJ1-5, with D tentatively TRBD1 (6 bases). The CDR3 spans 15 residues. Germline CDR1 MDHEN, CDR2 SYDVKM. V was clipped by 5 bases and J by 5 bases, with 16 bases between them. The CDR3 sequence: CASSEGRGRYQPQHF. The CDR3 coding sequence is TGTGCCAGCAGTGAGGGCAGGGGAAGATATCAGCCCCAGCATTTT.